The 19 T cell receptor beta chains in this list originate from one sample, sequenced in a study of blood T cell repertoires in COVID-19. Produced via immunoSEQ multiplex PCR; TCRdb's table is partial and in-frame only. The sample gives around 260,000 clones, 70% to 90% of which show up once; roughly 4% is in the top ten. The sequenced sample consisted of PBMCs or T cells enriched from blood (not recorded which). The origin of the receptors is a woman aged 30 to 39 who had recovered from COVID-19.

This clone has at least ten counts. V gene TRBV11-2 combines with J gene TRBJ2-7, with 7 positions matching TRBD1. Germline V lookup: CDR1 SGHAT, CDR2 FQNNGV. J gave up 4 bases and V 0 bases, and 3 bases lay outside the gene matches. The CDR3 consists of 14 residues. The CDR3 is CASSLEPTGYEQYF. The CDR3 region has the DNA TGTGCCAGCAGCTTAGAACCGACAGGGTACGAGCAGTACTTC.

This rearrangement joins TRBV6-5 to TRBJ1-1; D may be TRBD1 (6 bases). Between the trimmed V and J ends, which lost 5 bases and 5 bases, there was a span of 15 bases. Germline V lookup: CDR1 MNHEY, CDR2 SVGAGI. This CDR3 comprises 14 residues. As DNA, the CDR3 is TGTGCCAGCAGTAGGGGGAGCTCAGGGACTGAAGCTTTCTTT. Translating gives CASSRGSSGTEAFF.

The chain has TRBV7-8 and TRBJ2-6; unclear D gene. Germline lookup yields CDR1 SGHVS and CDR2 FQNEAQ. This CDR3 is built from 15 residues. The V and J ends lost 6 bases and 2 bases respectively, with 11 bases between them. The CDR3 here is CASSSLVTGANVLTF. The CDR3 DNA is TGTGCCAGCAGTTCTCTAGTGACTGGGGCCAACGTCCTGACTTTC.

The chain employs TRBV5-6 and TRBJ1-5; possibly TRBD1 for D (5 bases). Trimming pared 0 bases from V and 4 bases from J, leaving 14 bases between. CDR3 length: 16 residues. Looked up from germline, CDR1 is SGHDT and CDR2 is YYEEEE. The CDR3 nucleotides are TGTGCCAGCAGCTTGGGCGACCAGGGAGGGAATCAGCCCCAGCATTTT. The encoded protein is CASSLGDQGGNQPQHF.

The chain links TRBV7-9 to TRBJ1-5, with D maybe TRBD1 (6 bases). The CDR3 spans 14 residues. With 1 base removed from V and 7 bases from J, the gap between germline ends came to 11 bases. Looked up from germline, CDR1 is SEHNR and CDR2 is FQNEAQ (reference sequence). The DNA of the CDR3 is TGTGCCAGCAGCTTAGACGTCAGGGGACAGCCCCAGCATTTT. Amino acids: CASSLDVRGQPQHF. The full variable domain, rest sourced from reference TRBV7-9 and TRBJ1-5, is DTGVSQNPRHKITKRGQNVTFRCDPISEHNRLYWYRQTLGQGPEFLTYFQNEAQLEKSRLLSDRFSAERPKGSFSTLEIQRTEQGDSAMYLCASSLDVRGQPQHFGDGTRLSIL.

CDR3 DNA: TGTGCCAGCAGTAGACTAGCGGGGGCTAAAGATACGCAGTATTTT. This gives the protein CASSRLAGAKDTQYF. The chain couples TRBV27 to TRBJ2-3; TRBD2 matches at 12 bases. The V and J ends lost 5 bases and 5 bases, in that order; junction bases with no gene match: 5. The germline V gene has CDR1 MNHEY and CDR2 SMNVEV (reference sequence). The CDR3 runs to 15 residues.

The chain recombines TRBV15 with TRBJ2-1; TRBD2 aligns across 8 bases. Germline CDR1 is LNHNV and CDR2 is YYDKDF (reference sequence). This CDR3 contains 16 residues. V trimming: 0 bases; J trimming: 4 bases; junction bases outside the gene matches: 5. The CDR3, as DNA: TGTGCCACCAGCAGAGATACTAGCGGAAAGTACAATGAGCAGTTCTTC. Residues: CATSRDTSGKYNEQFF. Full variable domain (missing parts from reference TRBV15 and TRBJ2-1): DAMVIQNPRYQVTQFGKPVTLSCSQTLNHNVMYWYQQKSSQAPKLLFHYYDKDFNNEADTPDNFQSRRPNTSFCFLDIRSPGLGDTAMYLCATSRDTSGKYNEQFFGPGTRLTVL.

The chain joins TRBV30 to TRBJ2-2; 10 nucleotides match TRBD2. The CDR3 spans 15 residues. From germline, CDR1 is GTSNPN and CDR2 SVGIG (reference sequence). V shed 5 bases and J 4 bases; nucleotides not matched to a gene: 7. The CDR3 DNA reads TGTGCCTGGTATCGATGGACTAGCGGCACCGGGGAGCTGTTTTTT. Translated: CAWYRWTSGTGELFF.

The chain couples TRBV20-1 to TRBJ2-3; TRBD2 agrees at 12 bases. With V trimmed by 3 bases and J by 2 bases, 9 bases remained unmatched. Germline V gene data show CDR1 as DFQATT and CDR2 as SNEGSKA (reference sequence). The CDR3 totals 17 residues. Here the CDR3 DNA reads TGCAGTGCTAGTTGGCTAGCGGGAGGGCTCTTCACAGATACGCAGTATTTT. This translates into CSASWLAGGLFTDTQYF.

The count of this clone is one. The chain employs TRBV3-1 (or the pseudogene TRBV3-2) and TRBJ2-7, with D uncertain. V lost 4 bases and J lost 6, with 16 bases in between. This CDR3 spans 14 amino acids. Germline CDR1 LGHDT, CDR2 YNNKEL (reference sequence). The CDR3: CASSPTSLSAEQYF. The CDR3 DNA reads as TGTGCCAGCAGCCCTACGAGCCTGAGCGCCGAGCAGTACTTC.

This rearrangement joins TRBV5-6 to TRBJ1-5; D might be TRBD1 (5 bases). Germline CDR1 reads SGHDT; CDR2 reads YYEEEE. CDR3 length equals 14 residues. Deletions cut 3 bases from V and 3 bases from J, with 10 bases between. The CDR3 region is CASSSQGDNQPQHF. DNA for the CDR3: TGTGCCAGCAGCTCCCAGGGTGACAATCAGCCCCAGCATTTT.

CDR3 DNA: TGTGCCAGCAGTTACTTCTCGGGGGAAGGGAACTATGGCTACACCTTC. This encodes CASSYFSGEGNYGYTF. The chain combines TRBV28 with TRBJ1-2; weak D call: TRBD1 (5 bases). V lost 4 bases to trimming and J lost 2 bases, with 17 bases between them. Germline V gene data show CDR1 as MDHEN and CDR2 as SYDVKM. The CDR3 covers 16 residues.

In regard to this clone: At one end, the junction sequence differs from germline, possibly due to a read error. This chain links TRBV27 with TRBJ2-1, with no clear D. The germline V gene has CDR1 MNHEY and CDR2 SMNVEV (reference sequence). CDR3 size: 13 residues. Written as DNA, the CDR3 is TGTGCCAGCAGTTTAGTTTCCTTCAATGAGCAGTTCTTC. Encoded protein: CASSLVSFNEQFF.

V gene TRBV6-5 combines with J gene TRBJ1-6, with a weak D call TRBD1 (6 bases). The CDR3 is 15 amino acids. The V end lost 4 bases, the J end lost 7 bases, and 14 bases lay between the germline ends. Germline CDR1 MNHEY, CDR2 SVGAGI. The CDR3 nucleotides are TGTGCCAGCAGTTTACAGGGCGGAGCGAATTCACCCCTCCACTTT. It yields the protein CASSLQGGANSPLHF.

The V gene is TRBV6-5, the J gene TRBJ2-7; 14 bases fit TRBD2. CDR3 size: 15 residues. Germline assignment: CDR1 MNHEY and CDR2 SVGAGI. V was pared by 6 bases and J by 10 bases, with 11 bases of the junction left unmatched. The DNA of the CDR3 is TGTGCCAGCAGGTCTTCGGGACTAGCGGGAGTGGATCAGTACTTC. Encoded protein: CASRSSGLAGVDQYF.

This clone appeared a single time. V usage is TRBV7-7 and J usage is TRBJ1-6, with TRBD1 matching over 7 bases. Germline-derived CDR1 and CDR2 are SSHAT and FNYEAQ (reference sequence). V lost 8 bases, J lost 10 bases, and 11 bases stayed unmatched. The CDR3 contains 14 residues. The CDR3 DNA is TGTGCCAGCGACCGGCGACAGGGTTCGTCACCCCTCCACTTT. It encodes CASDRRQGSSPLHF.

The gene calls are TRBV6-5 and TRBJ2-5, with 7 bases identical to TRBD1. V shed 0 bases and J 5 bases; nucleotides not matched to a gene: 3. Germline assignment: CDR1 MNHEY and CDR2 SVGAGI. This CDR3 is built from 14 residues. The CDR3 nucleotides are TGTGCCAGCAGTTACTCGACAGGGCGGGAGACCCAGTACTTC. Its protein is CASSYSTGRETQYF.

This rearrangement joins TRBV4-1 to TRBJ2-2; perhaps TRBD1 as D (6 bases). Germline-derived CDR1 and CDR2 are MGHRA and YSYEKL. The germline V and J ends were trimmed by 1 base and 0 bases, with 12 bases remaining between them. This CDR3 has 17 amino acids. CDR3 nucleotides: TGCGCCAGCAGCCAAGGGAGTTGGACAGCGAACACCGGGGAGCTGTTTTTT. Protein product: CASSQGSWTANTGELFF.

The J gene is TRBJ2-7, the V gene TRBV28; D may be TRBD1 (6 bases). Germline V lookup: CDR1 MDHEN, CDR2 SYDVKM. This CDR3 has 13 amino acids. The V and J ends lost 11 bases and 0 bases respectively, with 14 bases between them. This CDR3 is CASRGTSSYEQYF. In DNA, the CDR3 is TGTGCCTCGAGGGGGACCTCCTCCTACGAGCAGTACTTC.